This T cell receptor beta chain was identified during a study of blood T cell repertoires in COVID-19. As for the study in general: The cDNA or gDNA used as material had been derived from T cells, B-cell-depleted T cells, or PBMCs.

Ages ranged from about 18 to 100 years, with residence in about 24 US areas. Each participant's cohort was designated according to participant-reported clinical history. All recovered Cohort 3 donors got two negative PCRs, got clearance, or saw symptom resolution. Sequenced by immunoSEQ multiplex PCR; TCRdb stores in-frame clones only, minus some. The sample contains under 300,000 clones, about 85% of which appear only once. The CDR3 is 12 amino acids. Between the trimmed V and J ends, which lost 3 bases and 6 bases, there was a span of 5 bases. Germline CDR1 MNHEY, CDR2 SMNVEV (reference sequence). The receptor's source is a woman aged 45-59 years who had recovered from COVID-19. The material sequenced was PBMCs or T cells enriched from blood (not recorded which). This chain connects TRBV27 to TRBJ2-2; no clear D. The CDR3 reads CASSFTAGELFF. The CDR3 DNA follows: TGTGCCAGCAGTTTTACGGCCGGGGAGCTGTTTTTT.